This T cell receptor beta chain was observed in a study of blood T cell repertoires in COVID-19. This clone was seen a handful of times. CDR3 length: 14 amino acids. Germline V gene sequence: CDR1 SGHRS, CDR2 YFSETQ. Trimming at V came to 0 bases and at J to 5 bases, leaving 2 bases not matched to a gene. In the original workflow: Amplified reference gene primers provided the basis for estimating nucleated cell counts. Measured with immunoSEQ multiplex PCR; TCRdb has only the in-frame clones, and not every one. Clonal size and the V and J genes are those of that table, whereas D and trimming came from the DNA. The table shows a few hundred thousand clones, with 89% occurring only once.

The sequence was collected from a woman aged 60 to 75 with acute or convalescent COVID-19. Sequenced input: peripheral blood. J is TRBJ1-1 and V is TRBV5-1; 9 nucleotides line up with TRBD1. The chain's CDR3 is CASSLVDRGTEAFF. CDR3 DNA sequence: TGCGCCAGCAGCTTGGTGGACAGGGGAACTGAAGCTTTCTTT. Drawing the rest from reference TRBV5-1 and TRBJ1-1, the complete variable domain is KAGVTQTPRYLIKTRGQQVTLSCSPISGHRSVSWYQQTPGQGLQFLFEYFSETQRNKGNFPGRFSGRQFSNSRSEMNVSTLELGDSALYLCASSLVDRGTEAFFGQGTRLTVV.